This entry lists 21 T cell receptor beta chains sequenced from one sample in a study of T cells after posttransplantation cyclophosphamide. The repertoire was sequenced with immunoSEQ multiplex PCR; TCRdb's copy has only in-frame clones and lacks some. The repertoire consists of 42,000 or so clones, none detected only once. The sequenced sample was PBMCs. The receptors come from a woman between 45 and 65 years old in good health and a related stem cell transplant donor.

This clone was seen repeatedly, ten times or more. The V gene is TRBV7-9, the J gene TRBJ2-1, with a tentative D call TRBD1 (6 bases). In germline, CDR1 is SEHNR, CDR2 FQNEAQ (reference sequence). V shed 7 bases and J shed 7 bases, with 17 bases lying between them. There are 14 residues in the CDR3. This chain's CDR3 is CASIVTGPANEQFF. In nucleotides, the CDR3 is TGTGCCAGCATCGTGACAGGTCCGGCGAATGAGCAGTTCTTC.

This clone showed up many times. J is TRBJ1-2 and V is TRBV7-9, with D possibly matching TRBD1 (6 bases). Germline V lookup: CDR1 SEHNR, CDR2 FQNEAQ (reference sequence). The CDR3 runs to 14 residues. Trimming removed 5 bases from V and 6 bases from J, with 16 bases in between. The CDR3 sequence: CASSPRAGADGYTF. Here the CDR3 DNA reads TGTGCCAGCAGCCCTCGGGCGGGGGCGGATGGCTACACCTTC.

This clone was picked up many times. The rearrangement links TRBV5-1 to TRBJ2-2; no firm D call. The CDR3 is 11 amino acids. Germline values: CDR1 SGHRS, CDR2 YFSETQ. Trimming stripped 6 bases from V and 6 bases from J, with 6 bases between. As DNA, the CDR3 is TGCGCCAGCAACCAGGCCGGGGAGCTGTTTTTT. It specifies CASNQAGELFF.

This clone has ten or more counts. This chain links TRBV7-9 with TRBJ1-2; D gene ambiguous. V lost 5 bases to trimming and J lost 2 bases, with 12 bases between them. Germline lookup yields CDR1 SEHNR and CDR2 FQNEAQ (reference sequence). The CDR3 is made up of 14 amino acids. The CDR3 nucleotides read TGTGCCAGCAGCCCGATCGACTCCAACTATGGCTACACCTTC. Amino acid sequence: CASSPIDSNYGYTF. The full variable domain, with the rest looked up from reference TRBV7-9 and TRBJ1-2, is DTGVSQNPRHKITKRGQNVTFRCDPISEHNRLYWYRQTLGQGPEFLTYFQNEAQLEKSRLLSDRFSAERPKGSFSTLEIQRTEQGDSAMYLCASSPIDSNYGYTFGSGTRLTVV.

This clone was counted at least ten times. This chain connects TRBV25-1 to TRBJ2-2; 9 nucleotides align to TRBD1. Per the germline V gene, CDR1 is MGHDK and CDR2 is SYGVNS. The CDR3 is made up of 15 amino acids. J gave up 1 base and V 6 bases, and 3 bases lay outside the gene matches. In DNA form, the CDR3 reads TGTGCCAGCAGATCGGACAGGGGGAACACCGGGGAGCTGTTTTTT. Amino acid sequence: CASRSDRGNTGELFF. The full variable domain, rest sourced from reference TRBV25-1 and TRBJ2-2, is EADIYQTPRYLVIGTGKKITLECSQTMGHDKMYWYQQDPGMELHLIHYSYGVNSTEKGDLSSESTVSRIRTEHFPLTLESARPSHTSQYLCASRSDRGNTGELFFGEGSRLTVL.

This clone was observed at least ten times. This sequence joins TRBV28 and TRBJ1-1; 9 bases align to TRBD1. The CDR3 is 14 residues long. With V trimmed by 6 bases and J by 4 bases, 6 bases remained unmatched. Germline CDR1 reads MDHEN; CDR2 reads SYDVKM. This CDR3 reads CASSPGTGTTEAFF. In DNA, the CDR3 is TGTGCCAGCAGCCCCGGGACAGGGACCACTGAAGCTTTCTTT.

Many counts were recorded for this clone. The rearrangement joins TRBV7-9 to TRBJ1-1, with D possibly TRBD1 on 5 matching bases. CDR1 SEHNR and CDR2 FQNEAQ come from the germline V gene (reference sequence). Trimming pared 4 bases from V and 3 bases from J, leaving 12 bases between. The CDR3 has 14 residues. This chain's CDR3 is CASSSGGFDTEAFF. The CDR3 region has the DNA TGTGCCAGCAGCTCGGGGGGTTTTGACACTGAAGCTTTCTTT.

This clone was observed at least ten times. The chain carries TRBV7-9 and TRBJ2-2, with D hard to call. The CDR3 is 15 residues long. Per germline, CDR1 SEHNR and CDR2 FQNEAQ (reference sequence). With 5 bases removed from V and 7 bases from J, the gap between germline ends came to 17 bases. This chain's CDR3 is CASSPFGSRGGELFF. Written as DNA, the CDR3 is TGTGCCAGCAGCCCCTTCGGCTCACGAGGCGGGGAGCTGTTTTTT.

Ten or more counts support this clone. This chain connects TRBV19 to TRBJ1-5, with 7 bases identical to TRBD1. The germline gives CDR1 LNHDA, CDR2 SQIVND (reference sequence). The junction had 11 bases not matched to a gene; V was cut back by 2 bases and J by 4 bases. The CDR3 sequence is 17 residues long. This chain's CDR3 is CASSITTTGALNQPQHF. The CDR3 bases are TGTGCCAGTAGTATAACAACCACAGGGGCCCTTAATCAGCCCCAGCATTTT. The complete variable domain, with remaining parts taken from reference TRBV19 and TRBJ1-5, reads DGGITQSPKYLFRKEGQNVTLSCEQNLNHDAMYWYRQDPGQGLRLIYYSQIVNDFQKGDIAEGYSVSREKKESFPLTVTSAQKNPTAFYLCASSITTTGALNQPQHFGDGTRLSIL.

This clone was picked up many times. The chain is built from TRBV9 and TRBJ1-5; 8 nucleotides line up with TRBD1. The CDR3 sequence is 14 residues long. CDR1 and CDR2 (germline): SGDLS, YYNGEE. V shed 0 bases and J 9 bases; nucleotides not matched to a gene: 5. The DNA for the CDR3 is TGTGCCAGCAGCGTAGAGTCAGGGGGCGGGCCCCAGCATTTT. The encoded protein is CASSVESGGGPQHF.

This clone was counted at least ten times. The chain employs TRBV5-6 and TRBJ1-1, with TRBD1 identical over 7 bases. The CDR3 has 15 amino acids. Trimming cost V 0 bases and J 2 bases; bases outside gene matches: 4. Germline assignment: CDR1 SGHDT and CDR2 YYEEEE. The CDR3 sequence is CASSLVDRDNTEAFF. CDR3 nucleotides: TGTGCCAGCAGCTTGGTAGACAGGGATAACACTGAAGCTTTCTTT.

The sample holds many counts of this clone. V usage is TRBV2 and J usage is TRBJ2-6; D gene uncertain. Trimming left V 2 bases short and J 4 bases short, with 12 bases between. The length of the CDR3 is 16 residues. Germline V CDR1 and CDR2: SNHLY, FYNNEI. DNA of the CDR3: TGTGCCAGCAGTGAATCGCCGGGTCCGGGGGCCAACGTCCTGACTTTC. Residues: CASSESPGPGANVLTF.

This clone came up many times. The chain uses TRBV6-4 and TRBJ2-7, with TRBD2 identical over 9 bases. Unmatched junction bases numbered 3, after V lost 3 bases and J lost 0 bases. The CDR3 is 15 amino acids. Germline V gene data show CDR1 as MRHNA and CDR2 as SNTAGT. DNA of the CDR3: TGTGCCAGCAGTGAAGCGGGGGGCACCTCCTACGAGCAGTACTTC. This sequence encodes CASSEAGGTSYEQYF.

This clone was observed at least ten times. This chain connects TRBV30 to TRBJ2-5; 8 bases line up with TRBD2. Germline V gene sequence: CDR1 GTSNPN, CDR2 SVGIG (reference sequence). With V trimmed by 4 bases and J by 5 bases, 9 bases remained unmatched. CDR3 size: 14 residues. As DNA, the CDR3 is TGTGCCTGGACTAGGGGACTAGGTGACGAGACCCAGTACTTC. Encoded protein: CAWTRGLGDETQYF.

This clone appeared many times. This chain uses TRBV6-5 with TRBJ2-2, with a possible D match to TRBD2 (6 bases). The CDR3 sequence is 14 residues long. Germline V gives CDR1 MNHEY, CDR2 SVGAGI. V lost 0 bases and J lost 5, with 7 bases in between. This chain's CDR3 is CASSYSGGTGELFF. CDR3 coding DNA: TGTGCCAGCAGTTACTCCGGGGGAACCGGGGAGCTGTTTTTT.

This clone was seen at least ten times. V is TRBV4-1 and J is TRBJ2-7; the match to TRBD2 covers 10 bases. Trimming cost V 4 bases and J 3 bases; bases outside gene matches: 3. Per germline, CDR1 MGHRA and CDR2 YSYEKL. CDR3 length: 14 residues. In nucleotides, the CDR3 is TGCGCCAGCAGCCCAGCTAGCGGGGGCTACGAGCAGTACTTC. Translated: CASSPASGGYEQYF.

At least ten counts were recorded for this clone. The gene calls are TRBV11-2 and TRBJ1-2, with TRBD1 identical over 10 bases. V dropped 5 bases and J dropped 6; count of bases not matched to a gene: 15. Germline V gene data show CDR1 as SGHAT and CDR2 as FQNNGV. The CDR3 runs to 17 residues. The CDR3 here is CASSARDRGPPGDGYTF. The DNA for the CDR3 is TGTGCCAGCAGCGCGAGGGACAGGGGTCCCCCTGGGGATGGCTACACCTTC.

The rearrangement uses TRBV30 and TRBJ2-5, with 9 bases fitting TRBD2. Germline trimming cut 8 bases from V and 2 bases from J; bases unmatched to any gene: 6. The CDR3 sequence is 13 residues long. Germline CDR1 GTSNPN, CDR2 SVGIG (reference sequence). CDR3 amino acids: CAARGRGQETQYF. Here the CDR3 DNA reads TGTGCCGCCCGCGGGAGGGGGCAAGAGACCCAGTACTTC.

This clone was picked up many times. The chain carries TRBV11-3 and TRBJ2-2; D might be TRBD2 (6 bases). V was pared by 5 bases and J by 2 bases, with 18 bases between. The CDR3 runs 17 residues. Germline values: CDR1 SGHNT, CDR2 YENEEA. This CDR3 is CASSVTRWDFNTGELFF. DNA for the CDR3: TGTGCCAGCAGCGTAACCCGTTGGGACTTCAACACCGGGGAGCTGTTTTTT. Filled out from reference TRBV11-3 and TRBJ2-2, the complete variable domain reads EAGVVQSPRYKIIEKKQPVAFWCNPISGHNTLYWYLQNLGQGPELLIRYENEEAVDDSQLPKDRFSAERLKGVDSTLKIQPAELGDSAVYLCASSVTRWDFNTGELFFGEGSRLTVL.

In this sample, this clone turned up many times. The chain has TRBV9 and TRBJ2-3; TRBD2 matches 11 bases. The CDR3 covers 15 residues. Germline assignment: CDR1 SGDLS and CDR2 YYNGEE. V lost 4 bases to trimming and J lost 4 bases; unmatched junction nucleotides: 5. Here the CDR3 reads CASSPIAGGPDTQYF. In DNA form, the CDR3 reads TGTGCCAGCAGCCCTATAGCGGGGGGGCCAGATACGCAGTATTTT.

This clone was counted ten times or more. The chain recombines TRBV14 with TRBJ1-2; D is unresolved. V was trimmed by 3 bases and J by 3 bases, leaving 11 bases between them. CDR3 length: 14 amino acids. Germline CDR1 SGHDN, CDR2 FVKESK. CDR3 nucleotide sequence: TGTGCCAGCAGCCATGGCGTGGGCTACTATGGCTACACCTTC. This gives the protein CASSHGVGYYGYTF.